Listed here is a single TCR beta chain. This sample includes further DNA sequences coding for the same CDR3. The method was immunoSEQ multiplex PCR; TCRdb's version includes in-frame clones alone and lacks a portion of them. The sample lists around 100,000 clones; about 83% were seen once. The sample belongs to a study of PD-1 blockade in mismatch repair-deficient tumors. CDR1 is SGHVS, CDR2 FQNEAQ, per germline. V dropped 5 bases and J dropped 6 bases, with 17 bases sitting between them. This CDR3 is 14 amino acids long. This receptor was identified in an adult with mismatch repair-deficient cancer. Sequenced material: peripheral blood, taken 60 weeks after starting pembrolizumab. The chain is built from TRBV7-8 and TRBJ2-7; no firm D call. The CDR3 reads CASSNLRASGEQYF. In nucleotides, the CDR3 is TGTGCCAGCAGCAACCTCCGGGCTTCGGGCGAGCAGTACTTC.